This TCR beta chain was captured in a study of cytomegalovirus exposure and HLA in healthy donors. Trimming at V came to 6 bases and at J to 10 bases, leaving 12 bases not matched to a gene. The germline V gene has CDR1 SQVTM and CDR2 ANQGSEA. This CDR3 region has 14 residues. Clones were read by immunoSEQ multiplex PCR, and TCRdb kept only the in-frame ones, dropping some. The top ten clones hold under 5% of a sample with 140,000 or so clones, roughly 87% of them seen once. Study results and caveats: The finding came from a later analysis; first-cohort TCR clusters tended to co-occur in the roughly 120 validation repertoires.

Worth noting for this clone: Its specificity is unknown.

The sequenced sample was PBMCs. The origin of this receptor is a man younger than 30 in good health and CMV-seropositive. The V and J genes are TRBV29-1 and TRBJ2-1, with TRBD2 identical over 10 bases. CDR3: CSVSSSGGGQEQFF. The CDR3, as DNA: TGCAGCGTCTCTTCTAGCGGGGGAGGGCAGGAGCAGTTCTTC.